The 13 T cell receptor beta chains below all came from one sample that was sequenced in a study of blood T cells in healthy people across ages. Primers used in a second PCR of about 7 to 12 cycles were a sample-barcoded 5' primer and a J-beta primer mix. Each CDR3 protein gets one entry after TCRdb re-called the 5' RACE reads with MiXCR. The sample holds 650,000 to 1,000,000 distinct CDR3 sequences; more than 35% are singletons and the top ten take 18%. What was sequenced was blood. Receptors were obtained from a man older than 75 in good health.

The J gene is TRBJ2-5, the V gene TRBV15; D might be TRBD1 (7 bases). This CDR3 contains 16 residues. The V end lost 1 base, the J end lost 3 bases, and 15 bases lay between the germline ends. Germline V gene sequence: CDR1 LNHNV, CDR2 YYDKDF (reference sequence). The CDR3 bases are TGTGCCACCAGCAGAGTATTGGGCAGGGGGGAAGAGACCCAGTACTTC. It is translated as CATSRVLGRGEETQYF. Full variable domain (missing parts from reference TRBV15 and TRBJ2-5): DAMVIQNPRYQVTQFGKPVTLSCSQTLNHNVMYWYQQKSSQAPKLLFHYYDKDFNNEADTPDNFQSRRPNTSFCFLDIRSPGLGDTAMYLCATSRVLGRGEETQYFGPGTRLLVL.

Concerning this clonotype: This sequence may be a read error, since a much larger clone differs from it by one base. This chain connects TRBV5-1 to TRBJ2-3, with TRBD2 as a possible D gene (6 bases). The CDR3 spans 16 residues. In germline, CDR1 is SGHRS, CDR2 YFSETQ. V was clipped by 2 bases and J by 0 bases, with 13 bases between them. CDR3 region: CASSLLSGESTDTQYF. For the CDR3, the DNA is TGCGCCAGCAGCTTACTGTCGGGGGAAAGCACAGATACGCAGTATTTT.

The chain has TRBV12-3 or TRBV12-4 and TRBJ2-3; TRBD2 matches at 10 bases. V shed 8 bases, J shed 6 bases, and the junction held 8 bases outside the gene matches. This CDR3 is built from 14 residues. In DNA, the CDR3 is TGTGCCAGCGGGCCTAGCGGGAGCGCGGATACGCAGTATTTT. It translates to CASGPSGSADTQYF.

This clonotype turned up a few times. The chain has TRBV24-1 and TRBJ2-5, with 8 bases fitting TRBD1. Germline CDR1 and CDR2: KGHDR and SFDVKD. J gave up 6 bases and V 9 bases, and 14 bases lay outside the gene matches. CDR3 length equals 15 residues. The CDR3 DNA follows: TGTGCCACCGAAACCAGGGGAGACAGGGGTCAGACCCAGTACTTC. It translates to CATETRGDRGQTQYF.

This clonotype was recorded a few times. The chain is built from TRBV2 and TRBJ1-4; D unresolved. Trimming removed 9 bases from V and 5 bases from J, with 16 bases in between. CDR3 length equals 14 residues. Per germline, CDR1 SNHLY and CDR2 FYNNEI. CDR3 DNA: TGTGCCAGATCTTCGGGAACAGAGAATGAAAAACTGTTTTTT. Residues: CARSSGTENEKLFF.

The J gene is TRBJ2-2, the V gene TRBV14; D ambiguous. The V and J ends lost 5 bases and 4 bases respectively, with 11 bases between them. The length of the CDR3 is 14 residues. CDR1 and CDR2 (germline): SGHDN, FVKESK. CDR3 protein: CASSTTRGTGELFF. CDR3 sequence (DNA): TGTGCCAGCAGCACTACCCGCGGCACCGGGGAGCTGTTTTTT. Full variable domain (outside the CDR3, taken from reference TRBV14 and TRBJ2-2): EAGVTQFPSHSVIEKGQTVTLRCDPISGHDNLYWYRRVMGKEIKFLLHFVKESKQDESGMPNNRFLAERTGGTYSTLKVQPAELEDSGVYFCASSTTRGTGELFFGEGSRLTVL.

The rearrangement joins TRBV3-1 to TRBJ2-7, with TRBD1 matching over 11 bases. CDR3 length: 17 residues. The J segment lost 2 bases and the V segment lost 0 bases, leaving 6 bases of the junction unmatched. CDR1 LGHDT and CDR2 YNNKEL come from the germline V gene (reference sequence). CDR3 sequence: CASSQDYGTGGTYEQYF. DNA of the CDR3: TGTGCCAGCAGCCAAGATTACGGGACAGGGGGGACCTACGAGCAGTACTTC.

This clonotype has just one count. The V gene is TRBV20-1, the J gene TRBJ2-1, with 10 bases matching TRBD2. The CDR3 runs to 15 residues. The junction had 4 bases not matched to a gene; V was cut back by 0 bases and J by 5 bases. Germline CDR1 and CDR2: DFQATT and SNEGSKA (reference sequence). The CDR3 DNA reads as TGCAGTGCTAGAGACGGACTAGCGGAGAACAATGAGCAGTTCTTC. Protein sequence: CSARDGLAENNEQFF.

This clonotype was counted only a few times. The V and J genes are TRBV29-1 and TRBJ1-1, with D uncertain. The CDR3 consists of 15 residues. CDR1 SQVTM and CDR2 ANQGSEA come from the germline V gene. V was pared by 5 bases and J by 1 base, with 17 bases between. CDR3 DNA sequence: TGCAGCGTTAAGCGGGCGGAAGGGCCGAACACTGAAGCTTTCTTT. Translation: CSVKRAEGPNTEAFF.

The CDR3 loop reads CASRVAGGAYEQYF. CDR3 nucleotide sequence: TGTGCCAGCAGAGTAGCGGGAGGGGCCTACGAGCAGTACTTC. The chain is built from TRBV27 and TRBJ2-4; 11 positions match TRBD2. The DNA end is more similar to TRBJ2-7, so the J call may be wrong. This CDR3 has 14 residues. Germline CDR1 reads MNHEY; CDR2 reads SMNVEV (reference sequence).

This clonotype was detected only once. The rearrangement links TRBV20-1 to TRBJ2-5; TRBD1 matches at 9 bases. Matching the DNA end better, TRBJ2-7 makes the J call doubtful. The length of the CDR3 is 14 residues. Germline CDR1 reads DFQATT; CDR2 reads SNEGSKA (reference sequence). CDR3 sequence (DNA): TGCAGTGCTAGAGAACAGGGGGCGCCCTACGAGCAGTACTTC. This gives the protein CSAREQGAPYEQYF.

The chain couples TRBV20-1 to TRBJ1-2, with D possibly matching TRBD1 (6 bases). CDR1 DFQATT and CDR2 SNEGSKA come from the germline V gene (reference sequence). The CDR3 has 14 residues. Trimming removed 3 bases at V and 0 bases at J, with 11 bases between. The CDR3 reads CSARPDRPNYGYTF. The DNA for the CDR3 is TGCAGTGCTAGGCCGGACAGACCTAACTATGGCTACACCTTC.

The chain combines TRBV28 with TRBJ2-3, with unresolved D. Trimming shortened V by 2 bases and J by 2 bases, and 8 bases separated the two germline ends. The CDR3 is made up of 14 amino acids. CDR1 MDHEN and CDR2 SYDVKM come from the germline V gene. For the CDR3, the DNA is TGTGCCAGCAGTTTAGGGATAGCCACAGATACGCAGTATTTT. Encoded protein: CASSLGIATDTQYF.